This TCR beta chain was obtained from a study of breast tumors, draining lymph nodes, adjacent tissues. This clonotype showed up many times. The antigen is unknown. Study-wide findings and caveats: The data were judged consistent with most tumor T cells coming from lymph node and expanding in tumor.

Samples came from axillary lymph nodes draining the breast cancer. TCRdb re-called the multiplex PCR reads with MiXCR, one entry per CDR3 protein. The sample consists of about 220,000 distinct CDR3 sequences, under 40% of them appearing once. The source material was axillary lymph node tissue. This TCR was recovered from a female donor with breast cancer. Some clones in this sample may be carry-over from other donors' samples.

CDR3 amino acids: CASSLYGGEGEQYF. CDR3 DNA: TGTGCCAGCAGCTTATACGGGGGAGAGGGAGAGCAGTACTTC. The V call is TRBV7-2, the J call TRBJ2-7, with D maybe TRBD2 (6 bases). The V gene's germline CDR1 is SGHTA and CDR2 FQGNSA. The V end lost 2 bases, the J end lost 7 bases, and 15 bases lay between the germline ends. CDR3 length: 14 amino acids.